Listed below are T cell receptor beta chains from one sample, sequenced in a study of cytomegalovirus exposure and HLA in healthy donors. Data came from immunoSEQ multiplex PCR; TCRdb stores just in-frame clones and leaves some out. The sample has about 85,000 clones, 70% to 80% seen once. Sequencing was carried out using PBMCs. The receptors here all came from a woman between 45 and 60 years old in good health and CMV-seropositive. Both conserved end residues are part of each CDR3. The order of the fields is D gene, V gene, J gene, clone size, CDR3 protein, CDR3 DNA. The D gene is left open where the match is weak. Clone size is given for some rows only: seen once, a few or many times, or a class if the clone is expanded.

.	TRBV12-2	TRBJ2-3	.	CASRLGQGQGRTDTQYF	TGTGCAAGTCGCTTAGGACAAGGACAGGGGCGCACAGATACGCAGTATTTT
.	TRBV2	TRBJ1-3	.	CASAMQAGKAGNTIYF	TGTGCCAGCGCGATGCAAGCGGGGAAGGCTGGAAACACCATATATTTT
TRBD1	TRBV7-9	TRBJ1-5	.	CSSGSDRGASSQQPQHF	TGTTCCAGCGGGTCTGACAGGGGCGCCAGCAGCCAGCAGCCCCAGCATTTT
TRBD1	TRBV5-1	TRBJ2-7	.	CASSLMGQGYEQYF	TGCGCCAGCAGCTTGATGGGACAGGGTTACGAGCAGTACTTC
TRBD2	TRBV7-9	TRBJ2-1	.	CASSWTSGGVEQFF	TGTGCCAGCAGCTGGACTAGCGGGGGTGTTGAGCAGTTCTTC
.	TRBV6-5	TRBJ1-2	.	CASSDLRGVGGYTF	TGTGCCAGCAGTGATTTAAGGGGTGTGGGTGGCTACACCTTC
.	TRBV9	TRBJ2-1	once	CASSVDPASSYNEQFF	TGTGCCAGCAGCGTAGATCCAGCTAGCTCCTACAATGAGCAGTTCTTC
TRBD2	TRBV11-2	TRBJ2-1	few	CASSHRLAGGDNEQFF	TGTGCCAGCAGTCACCGACTAGCGGGGGGAGACAATGAGCAGTTCTTC
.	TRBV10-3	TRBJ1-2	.	CAITQGDGYTF	TGTGCCATCACCCAAGGGGATGGCTACACCTTC
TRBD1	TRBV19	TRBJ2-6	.	CASTADRSFSGANVLTF	TGTGCCTCTACGGCGGACAGGAGCTTCTCTGGGGCCAACGTCCTGACTTTC
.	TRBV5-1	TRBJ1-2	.	CASSGDMNYGYTF	TGCGCCAGCAGCGGGGACATGAACTATGGCTACACCTTC
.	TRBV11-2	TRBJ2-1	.	CASSFIGAIVRDNEQFF	TGTGCCAGCAGCTTTATCGGTGCGATAGTACGAGACAATGAGCAGTTCTTC
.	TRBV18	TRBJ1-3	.	CASSPEQLNSGNTIYF	TGTGCCAGCTCACCAGAACAGCTAAACTCTGGAAACACCATATATTTT
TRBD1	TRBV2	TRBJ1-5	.	CASSEGQGRNQPQHF	TGTGCCAGCAGCGAAGGACAGGGGCGTAATCAGCCCCAGCATTTT
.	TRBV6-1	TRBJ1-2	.	CASSEEAWGGAGGYTF	TGTGCCAGCAGTGAAGAGGCTTGGGGGGGGGCCGGTGGCTACACCTTC
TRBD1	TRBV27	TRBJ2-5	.	CASSLTYRGETQYF	TGTGCCAGCAGTTTAACCTACAGGGGGGAGACCCAGTACTTC
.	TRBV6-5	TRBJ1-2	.	CASTQGGYGYTF	TGTGCCAGCACACAAGGGGGCTATGGCTACACCTTC
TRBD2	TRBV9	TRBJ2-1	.	CASSGTSGVYNEQFF	TGTGCCAGCAGCGGAACTAGCGGGGTCTACAATGAGCAGTTCTTC
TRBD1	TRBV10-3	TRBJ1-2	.	CAISVGTVNYGYTF	TGTGCCATCAGTGTAGGGACAGTTAACTATGGCTACACCTTC
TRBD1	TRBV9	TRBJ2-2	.	CASSAPLGDRVGTGELFF	TGTGCCAGCAGCGCCCCCCTGGGGGACAGGGTAGGCACCGGGGAGCTGTTTTTT
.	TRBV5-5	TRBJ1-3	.	CASSFSVSGNTIYF	TGTGCCAGCAGCTTTTCGGTATCTGGAAACACCATATATTTT
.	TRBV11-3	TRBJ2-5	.	CASSSRGPQETQYF	TGTGCCAGCAGCTCCCGCGGGCCGCAAGAGACCCAGTACTTC
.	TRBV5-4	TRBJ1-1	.	CASSLGQVAFF	TGTGCCAGCAGCCTTGGGCAGGTCGCTTTCTTT
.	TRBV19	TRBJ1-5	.	CASSIWAGDTNQPQHF	TGTGCCAGTAGTATTTGGGCAGGGGATACCAATCAGCCCCAGCATTTT
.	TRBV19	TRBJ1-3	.	CASSMGSLLENTIYF	TGTGCCAGTAGTATGGGCAGTCTCCTGGAAAACACCATATATTTT
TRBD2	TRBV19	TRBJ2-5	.	CASSRYGLAEETQYF	TGTGCCAGTAGTAGGTACGGACTAGCGGAAGAGACCCAGTACTTC
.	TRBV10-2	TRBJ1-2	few	CASSVSVEDGYTF	TGCGCCAGCAGTGTGAGTGTGGAGGATGGCTACACCTTC
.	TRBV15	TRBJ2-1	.	CATSSQGSYNEQFF	TGTGCCACCAGCAGTCAGGGTTCCTACAATGAGCAGTTCTTC
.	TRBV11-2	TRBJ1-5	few	CASSLGESSNQPQHF	TGTGCCAGCAGCTTAGGGGAGTCCTCCAATCAGCCCCAGCATTTT
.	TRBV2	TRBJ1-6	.	CASSSGQTNSPLHF	TGTGCCAGCAGTTCGGGACAAACAAATTCACCCCTCCACTTT
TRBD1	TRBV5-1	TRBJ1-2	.	CASSRGGQGAIGYTF	TGCGCCAGCAGCCGAGGGGGACAGGGAGCGATTGGCTACACCTTC
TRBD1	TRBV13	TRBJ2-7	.	CASSSGQGSYEQYF	TGTGCCAGCAGCTCCGGACAGGGGTCCTACGAGCAGTACTTC
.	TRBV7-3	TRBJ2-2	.	CASAYANTGELFF	TGTGCCAGCGCCTACGCGAACACCGGGGAGCTGTTTTTT
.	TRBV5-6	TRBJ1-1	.	CASSLFSTEAFF	TGTGCCAGCAGCCTTTTTAGCACTGAAGCTTTCTTT
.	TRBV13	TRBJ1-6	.	CASSPTRNSPLHF	TGTGCCAGCAGCCCAACCAGGAATTCACCCCTCCACTTT
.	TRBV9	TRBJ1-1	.	CASSSDTEAFF	TGTGCCAGCAGCTCGGACACTGAAGCTTTCTTT